This is a list of T cell receptor beta chains from one sample in a study of blood T cells in healthy people across ages. Each CDR3 protein is one row after TCRdb ran MiXCR on the 5' RACE reads. The sample has over 1.5 million distinct CDR3 sequences, about 49% seen once; the top ten hold less than 2.5%. Sequenced: blood. Receptor source: a middle-aged woman in good health. The CDR3 runs from the conserved cysteine through the conserved F or W. A D gene is named only where the DNA matches it firmly. Size is stated for part of the rows, as once, few or many counts, or as a class when the clone is expanded.

NA	TRBD1	TRBV9	TRBJ1-2	CASSGTGNRFNYGYTF	TGTGCCAGCAGCGGGACAGGGAACCGATTTAACTATGGCTACACCTTC
NA	TRBD2	TRBV27	TRBJ2-5	CASSFSGLATETQYF	TGTGCCAGCAGTTTTTCGGGACTAGCGACAGAGACCCAGTACTTC
NA	TRBD1	TRBV7-2	TRBJ2-5	CASSLARGQAETQYF	TGTGCCAGCAGCTTAGCGCGGGGACAGGCAGAGACCCAGTACTTC
few	TRBD1	TRBV25-1	TRBJ2-5	CASSETGGPETQYF	TGTGCCAGCAGTGAGACAGGGGGCCCAGAGACCCAGTACTTC
NA	TRBD2	TRBV20-1	TRBJ2-3	CSATPYGGTDTQYF	TGCAGTGCTACCCCTTACGGGGGGACAGATACGCAGTATTTT
NA	NA	TRBV27	TRBJ1-2	CASSPIPPGFGYTF	TGTGCCAGCAGCCCAATCCCTCCGGGGTTTGGCTACACCTTC
few	TRBD2	TRBV6-6	TRBJ2-1	CASSSGGAGTYNEQFF	TGTGCCAGCAGTAGCGGGGGGGCCGGGACCTACAATGAGCAGTTCTTC
NA	TRBD1	TRBV6-5	TRBJ1-6	CASRITGGHNSPLHF	TGTGCCAGCAGAATAACAGGGGGCCACAATTCACCCCTCCACTTT
NA	NA	TRBV6-2/TRBV6-3	TRBJ2-1	CASSSPPFEQFF	TGTGCCAGCAGTTCCCCTCCGTTTGAGCAGTTCTTC
NA	TRBD1	TRBV12-3/TRBV12-4	TRBJ1-2	CASSPTDRGGYGYTF	TGTGCCAGCAGCCCTACGGACAGGGGCGGCTATGGCTACACCTTC
NA	TRBD1	TRBV28	TRBJ2-1	CASSHRGGDEQFF	TGTGCCAGCAGTCACAGGGGCGGAGATGAGCAGTTCTTC
NA	TRBD2	TRBV9	TRBJ2-3	CASSVARNSGASTDTQYF	TGTGCCAGCAGCGTAGCTCGGAATAGCGGGGCTAGCACAGATACGCAGTATTTT
NA	TRBD1	TRBV7-2	TRBJ1-4	CASSLGDRGEEKLFF	TGTGCCAGCAGCTTAGGGGACAGGGGAGAGGAAAAACTGTTTTTT
NA	NA	TRBV28	TRBJ2-1	CASSLSQGIVVEQFF	TGTGCCAGCAGTTTGTCACAGGGTATAGTCGTTGAGCAGTTCTTC
NA	TRBD1	TRBV4-3	TRBJ1-1	CASSSGQGGNTEAFF	TGCGCCAGCAGCTCGGGACAGGGTGGTAACACTGAAGCTTTCTTT
few	NA	TRBV29-1	TRBJ2-3	CSVEPSSDTQYF	TGCAGCGTTGAACCCTCGTCCGATACGCAGTATTTT
NA	TRBD2	TRBV11-1	TRBJ2-7	CASSLVGLAETYEQYF	TGTGCCAGCAGCTTAGTGGGACTAGCGGAGACTTACGAGCAGTACTTC
few	NA	TRBV9	TRBJ2-1	CASSEAPRYGNEQFF	TGTGCCAGCAGCGAGGCCCCTCGGTACGGGAATGAGCAGTTCTTC
NA	NA	TRBV2	TRBJ2-1	CASSESRGGRETQFF	TGTGCCAGCAGTGAATCGAGAGGGGGTAGGGAGACCCAGTTCTTC
NA	NA	TRBV12-3/TRBV12-4	TRBJ2-7	CASSPTTYGEQYF	TGTGCCAGCAGTCCCACTACGTACGGCGAGCAGTACTTC
few	NA	TRBV4-2	TRBJ2-1	CASSQESPPNEQFF	TGTGCCAGCAGCCAAGAGTCCCCCCCCAATGAGCAGTTCTTC
NA	NA	TRBV4-3	TRBJ2-1	CASSQEENNKQFF	TGCGCCAGCAGCCAAGAAGAGAACAATAAGCAGTTCTTC
NA	NA	TRBV6-6	TRBJ2-3	CASIRGSRGPTDTQYF	TGTGCCAGCATTAGAGGGTCGCGGGGGCCAACAGATACGCAGTATTTT
NA	NA	TRBV29-1	TRBJ1-2	CSVLLGNNYGYTF	TGCAGCGTTTTATTGGGGAATAACTATGGCTACACCTTC
few	TRBD2	TRBV11-2	TRBJ2-5	CASSSPGGVGETQYF	TGTGCCAGCAGCTCCCCGGGGGGGGTTGGAGAGACCCAGTACTTC
NA	TRBD1	TRBV6-5	TRBJ2-1	CASTTGTAYNEQFF	TGTGCCAGCACTACCGGGACAGCATACAATGAGCAGTTCTTC
few	TRBD2	TRBV7-9	TRBJ2-1	CASSLGQAGGRDEQFF	TGTGCCAGCAGCTTAGGTCAGGCGGGGGGCAGGGATGAGCAGTTCTTC
few	TRBD2	TRBV20-1	TRBJ2-1	CSAGGAIAGGYNEQFF	TGCAGTGCTGGGGGGGCAATAGCGGGGGGTTACAATGAGCAGTTCTTC
few	NA	TRBV6-5	TRBJ2-7	CASSPGGLEYF	TGTGCCAGCAGCCCCGGGGGCTTGGAGTACTTC
NA	NA	TRBV3-1	TRBJ2-1	CASSQLVRKSDYNEQLF	TGTGCCAGCAGCCAACTTGTGAGGAAATCAGACTACAATGAGCAGCTCTTC
NA	NA	TRBV18	TRBJ2-1	CASSLSAGQANEQFF	TGTGCCAGCTCTTTATCAGCCGGTCAGGCCAATGAGCAGTTCTTC
few	TRBD1	TRBV6-2/TRBV6-3	TRBJ2-7	CASRPSGQPYYEQYF	TGTGCCAGCAGACCCTCGGGACAGCCTTACTACGAGCAGTACTTC
NA	TRBD1	TRBV28	TRBJ2-5	CASRVRGQGVTQYF	TGTGCCAGCAGAGTTCGGGGACAGGGGGTGACCCAGTACTTC
NA	NA	TRBV4-3	TRBJ1-1	CASSQEYLGYTEAFF	TGCGCCAGCAGCCAAGAGTACTTGGGGTATACTGAAGCTTTCTTT
NA	TRBD2	TRBV24-1	TRBJ2-5	CATSDYTSGNPETQYF	TGTGCCACCAGTGATTATACTAGCGGGAACCCGGAGACCCAGTACTTC
NA	NA	TRBV6-5	TRBJ1-5	CASSYSPIRNSNQPQHF	TGTGCCAGCAGTTACTCGCCGATCAGAAATAGCAATCAGCCCCAGCATTTT